The 15 T cell receptor beta chains given below trace back to one sample, sequenced in a study of blood T cell repertoires in COVID-19. Clones were read by immunoSEQ multiplex PCR, and TCRdb kept only the in-frame ones, dropping some. The sample has some 150,000 clones; roughly 86% are singletons. Source material: peripheral blood. The receptors originated from an older woman who had recovered from COVID-19.

This clone was seen just once. The chain is built from TRBV5-5 and TRBJ1-5; TRBD1 is a possible D gene (5 bases). This CDR3 spans 15 amino acids. V was shortened by 1 base and J by 4 bases, with 12 bases between the two germline ends. In germline, CDR1 is SGHKS, CDR2 YYEKEE (reference sequence). DNA for the CDR3: TGTGCCAGCAGCTTGTATGGGGACTGGAATCAGCCCCAGCATTTT. This sequence encodes CASSLYGDWNQPQHF.

This chain uses TRBV5-8 with TRBJ1-1, with 10 bases fitting TRBD1. The CDR3 covers 14 residues. After removal of 4 bases from V and 3 bases from J, the junction contained 3 bases not matched to a gene. CDR1 and CDR2 (germline): SGHTS, YDEGEE. The CDR3 DNA follows: TGTGCCAGCAGCCGACAGGGGGCCGACACTGAAGCTTTCTTT. Translated, it gives CASSRQGADTEAFF. Using reference TRBV5-8 and TRBJ1-1 for the parts outside the CDR3, the full variable domain is EAGVTQSPTHLIKTRGQQATLRCSPISGHTSVYWYQQALGLGLQFLLWYDEGEERNRGNFPPRFSGRQFPNYSSELNVNALELEDSALYLCASSRQGADTEAFFGQGTRLTVV.

The J gene is TRBJ1-1, the V gene TRBV11-2; unclear D gene. The germline V gene has CDR1 SGHAT and CDR2 FQNNGV. With 0 bases removed from V and 1 base from J, the gap between germline ends came to 18 bases. CDR3 length: 18 residues. DNA for the CDR3: TGTGCCAGCAGCTTAGATCCCTTTTCGGCAGGAAAGAACACTGAAGCTTTCTTT. Residues: CASSLDPFSAGKNTEAFF. Drawing the rest from reference TRBV11-2 and TRBJ1-1, the complete variable domain is EAGVAQSPRYKIIEKRQSVAFWCNPISGHATLYWYQQILGQGPKLLIQFQNNGVVDDSQLPKDRFSAERLKGVDSTLKIQPAKLEDSAVYLCASSLDPFSAGKNTEAFFGQGTRLTVV.

V usage is TRBV2 and J usage is TRBJ2-3; perhaps TRBD1 as D (5 bases). Germline CDR1 reads SNHLY; CDR2 reads FYNNEI. V shed 4 bases and J shed 11 bases, with 22 bases lying between them. The CDR3 extends over 15 amino acids. The CDR3 spells CASSGWTTINGRQYF. DNA of the CDR3: TGTGCCAGCAGTGGGTGGACAACCATCAATGGCAGGCAGTATTTT.

The J gene is TRBJ2-1, the V gene TRBV6-1; 7 nucleotides agree with TRBD2. V lost 1 base and J lost 4; bases outside the gene matches: 10. CDR1 is MNHNS, CDR2 SASEGT, per germline. This CDR3 spans 17 amino acids. The CDR3 nucleotides read TGTGCCAGCAGTGAAGGTTTGGGCGGGGGAGAGTACAATGAGCAGTTCTTC. It encodes CASSEGLGGGEYNEQFF.

This chain connects TRBV7-3 to TRBJ1-1; TRBD1 matches at 9 bases. CDR3 size: 13 residues. V was pared by 3 bases and J by 4 bases, with 0 bases of the junction left unmatched. Germline CDR1 SGHTA, CDR2 FQGTGA. The CDR3 DNA follows: TGTGCCAGCAGCTTGACAGGGGGCACTGAAGCTTTCTTT. Its translation is CASSLTGGTEAFF.

This clone came up once. In DNA, the CDR3 is TGTGCCAGCAGTTACCGGCTAGCGGGGGGCCACAATGAGCAGTTCTTC. It translates to CASSYRLAGGHNEQFF. This rearrangement joins TRBV6-6 to TRBJ2-1; 11 bases align to TRBD2. The germline CDR1 and CDR2 sequences are MNHNY and SVGAGI (reference sequence). CDR3 size: 16 residues. The J segment lost 5 bases and the V segment lost 2 bases, leaving 5 bases of the junction unmatched.

For the CDR3, the DNA is TGTGCCAGCAGCGGCGGGACTAGTGCAGATACGCAGTATTTT. Translated, it gives CASSGGTSADTQYF. J is TRBJ2-3 and V is TRBV5-4, with 8 nucleotides matching TRBD2. The CDR3 extends over 14 amino acids. The V gene end was trimmed by 4 bases and the J gene end by 4 bases; junction bases not matched to a gene: 5. In germline, CDR1 is SGHNT, CDR2 YYREEE (reference sequence).

The CDR3 region has the DNA TGTGCCAGCAGCCGGACAGGGAATTGGGAAAAACTGTTTTTT. Residues: CASSRTGNWEKLFF. The chain employs TRBV7-2 and TRBJ1-4; 8 positions match TRBD1. The CDR3 covers 14 residues. Trimming took 5 bases from V and 8 from J; bases not matched to a gene: 7. CDR1 is SGHTA, CDR2 FQGNSA, per germline.

The rearrangement joins TRBV12-3 or TRBV12-4 to TRBJ1-5, with D possibly being TRBD1 (6 bases). V lost 3 bases to trimming and J lost 6 bases, with 9 bases between them. The length of the CDR3 is 13 residues. The CDR3, as DNA: TGTGCCAGCAGTTTGTTGGGGGCTCAGCCCCAGCATTTT. Residues: CASSLLGAQPQHF.

The rearrangement uses TRBV12-3 or TRBV12-4 and TRBJ2-2; D perhaps matches TRBD1 (6 bases). The CDR3 covers 13 residues. Trimming removed 6 bases at V and 3 bases at J, with 8 bases between. The CDR3: CASRGTYTGELFF. CDR3 sequence (DNA): TGTGCCAGCAGGGGGACATACACCGGGGAGCTGTTTTTT.

The CDR3 protein is CASSPSGGSNQPQHF. DNA of the CDR3: TGTGCCAGCTCACCCTCGGGAGGTAGCAATCAGCCCCAGCATTTT. The chain recombines TRBV18 with TRBJ1-5; D is unclear. Germline CDR1 is KGHSH and CDR2 is LQKENI. The CDR3 is 15 amino acids. Trimming removed 3 bases from V and 0 bases from J, with 9 bases in between.

The rearrangement joins TRBV28 to TRBJ2-7; TRBD2 aligns across 9 bases. The CDR3 is 15 amino acids. Germline CDR1 reads MDHEN; CDR2 reads SYDVKM. V dropped 4 bases and J dropped 3; count of bases not matched to a gene: 7. The chain's CDR3 is CASSSPSLAGYEQYF. DNA of the CDR3: TGTGCCAGCAGTTCCCCCTCACTAGCGGGCTACGAGCAGTACTTC.

CDR3 nucleotides: TGTGCCAGCAGGCGGGACAGAGGCTGGTCACCCCTCCACTTT. Translating it yields CASRRDRGWSPLHF. The chain combines TRBV6-6 with TRBJ1-6; TRBD1 matches 7 bases. V shed 6 bases, J shed 10 bases, and the junction held 9 bases outside the gene matches. In germline, CDR1 is MNHNY, CDR2 SVGAGI (reference sequence). The CDR3 runs 14 residues.

The rearrangement joins TRBV9 to TRBJ2-1; 12 bases are a match to TRBD1. J lost 5 bases, V lost 4 bases, and 10 bases had no gene match. This CDR3 is built from 17 residues. Germline V CDR1 and CDR2: SGDLS, YYNGEE. The CDR3 sequence is CASSPRDRGLWDNEQFF. The CDR3 coding sequence is TGTGCCAGCAGCCCCCGGGACAGGGGGCTTTGGGACAATGAGCAGTTCTTC.